This TCR beta chain was sequenced for a study of blood T cell repertoires in COVID-19 (dated by TCRdb to the early 2020s). At the level of the whole study: Samples from collaborators originated in the United States, Italy and Spain and spanned both the acute and convalescent phases of COVID-19. The material from the prospective study consisted of cDNA or gDNA derived from T cells, B-cell-depleted T cells, or PBMCs. Deeply sampled blood TCRbeta repertoires from subjects exposed to, actively infected with, or recovered from COVID-19 were included in the dataset. A freely available public database, intended as a resource for researchers studying the immune response to SARS-CoV-2, is where the repertoires were released. The samples were drawn from two sources: the first 160 participants of the ongoing ImmuneRACE study, and fewer than 1,500 subjects contributed by 6 global collaborators. Nearly every sample came with metadata listing a de-identified subject ID, COVID-19 status, age in years and sex. HLA class I and class II types, where available, came from metadata supplied by the sample provider rather than from assay-based typing. The paper's findings and limits, for the study overall: The amount of clinical and demographic metadata varied by source and participant and was provided uncurated.

At one collaborating source in Seattle, patients were enrolled during active infection and were followed longitudinally through the course of disease. Whole blood was collected in K2EDTA tubes by collaborating institutions according to the institutions' own protocols. For TCRbeta analysis, collaborators shipped samples in one of three forms: frozen whole blood, isolated PBMCs, or DNA extracted from either of those sample types. The CDR3 has 14 amino acids, counting the end cysteine and phenylalanine. Only CDR3 DNA remains: 42 bases, in frame from the first base. The germline V gene supplies CDR1 SGHTA and CDR2 FQGNSA. The trim is 3 bases for V and 5 bases for J, with a gap of 13 bases between the germline ends. A word on this clone: No antigen is known for it. Base quality data are lacking; no much larger clone is found one base away.

TCRbeta CDR3 regions were amplified from genomic DNA by means of the immunoSEQ Assay, a bias-controlled multiplex PCR. As for how the authors treated the data: Nucleated cell counts per sample were estimated from amplification of reference gene primers within the assay. Sequence reads were collapsed and filtered to measure the absolute abundance of every unique TCRbeta CDR3 rearrangement. Productive Simpson clonality was computed per sample as the square root of Simpson's diversity index over productive rearrangements. Sourced from immuneACCESS, this table was stored by TCRdb with only in-frame sequences that have V and J called. A share of the clones is absent; for the studies checked, an unresolved V gene accounts for under half, and the remainder has no known explanation. V and J calls and clone size follow that table, whereas D and trimming were derived from the DNA. This sample gives about 220,000 clones in total; approximately 78% of them show up just once. Together, the top ten hold about 5.6% of the sample.

The clonotype comes from a woman between 65 and 79 years old with COVID-19, enrolled during active disease. The specimen sequenced was peripheral blood. The chain uses TRBV7-2 and TRBJ1-1; TRBD1 is a weak D gene call, 5 bases matching. The DNA reads TGTGCCAGCAGCTTCCTTCCGGGGGGTACTGAAGCTTTCTTT. It encodes CASSFLPGGTEAFF.